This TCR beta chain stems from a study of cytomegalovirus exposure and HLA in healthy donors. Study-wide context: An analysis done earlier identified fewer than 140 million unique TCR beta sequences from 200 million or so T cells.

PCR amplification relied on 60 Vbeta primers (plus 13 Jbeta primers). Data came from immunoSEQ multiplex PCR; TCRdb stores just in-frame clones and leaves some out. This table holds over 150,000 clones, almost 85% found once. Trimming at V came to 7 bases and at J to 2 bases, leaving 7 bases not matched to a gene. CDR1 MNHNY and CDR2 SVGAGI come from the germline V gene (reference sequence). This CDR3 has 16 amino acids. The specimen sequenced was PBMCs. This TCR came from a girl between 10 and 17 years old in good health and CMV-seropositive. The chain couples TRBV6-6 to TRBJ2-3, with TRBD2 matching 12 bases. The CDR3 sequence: CASTQRTSGVTDTQYF. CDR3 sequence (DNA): TGTGCCAGCACTCAAAGGACTAGCGGGGTCACAGATACGCAGTATTTT.